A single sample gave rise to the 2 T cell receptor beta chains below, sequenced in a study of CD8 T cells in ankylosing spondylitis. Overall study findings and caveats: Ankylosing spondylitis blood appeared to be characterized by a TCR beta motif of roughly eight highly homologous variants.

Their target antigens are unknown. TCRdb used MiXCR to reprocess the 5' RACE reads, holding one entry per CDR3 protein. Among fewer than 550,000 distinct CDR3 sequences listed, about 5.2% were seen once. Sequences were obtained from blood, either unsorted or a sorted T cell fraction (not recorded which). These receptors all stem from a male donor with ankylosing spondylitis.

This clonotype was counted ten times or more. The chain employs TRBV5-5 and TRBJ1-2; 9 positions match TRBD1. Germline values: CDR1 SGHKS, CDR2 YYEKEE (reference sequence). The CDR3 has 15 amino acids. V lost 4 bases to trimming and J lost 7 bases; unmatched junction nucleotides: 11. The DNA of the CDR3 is TGTGCCAGCAGCCCGGCCGGGACAGGGAGTTTTGGCTACACCTTC. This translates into CASSPAGTGSFGYTF.

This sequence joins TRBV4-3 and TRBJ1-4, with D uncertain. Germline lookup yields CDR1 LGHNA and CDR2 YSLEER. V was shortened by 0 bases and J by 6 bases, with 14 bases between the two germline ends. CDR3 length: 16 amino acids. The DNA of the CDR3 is TGCGCCAGCAGCCAAGATCCGGCACAGTACGATGAAAAACTGTTTTTT. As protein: CASSQDPAQYDEKLFF.